A selection of T cell receptor beta chains follows, all from one sample in a study of Ad26.COV2.S vaccination and SARS-CoV-2 variants. Clones were read by immunoSEQ multiplex PCR, and TCRdb kept only the in-frame ones, dropping some. The sample carries about 440,000 clones, 90% recorded once. The source was peripheral blood, collected in a trial of Ad26.COV2.S vaccine versus placebo. The receptors here all came from a person aged 18-60 years who received the Ad26.COV2.S COVID-19 vaccine or a placebo. CDR3s include the opening cysteine and the closing phenylalanine or tryptophan. A D gene is named only where the DNA matches it firmly. Size is stated for part of the rows, as once, few or many counts, or as a class when the clone is expanded.

D gene,clone size,V gene,J gene,CDR3 protein,CDR3 DNA
-,-,TRBV6-2/TRBV6-3,TRBJ2-7,CASSGTEGGYEQYF,TGTGCCAGCAGCGGAACGGAAGGGGGCTACGAGCAGTACTTC
-,-,TRBV7-9,TRBJ2-7,CASSQRGTFSYEQYF,TGTGCCAGCAGCCAACGAGGGACCTTCTCCTACGAGCAGTACTTC
-,-,TRBV19,TRBJ1-5,CASSDPGSNQPQHF,TGTGCCAGTAGCGATCCGGGGAGCAATCAGCCCCAGCATTTT
-,-,TRBV13,TRBJ1-1,CASSFRDRNTEAFF,TGTGCCAGCAGCTTTCGAGACAGAAACACTGAAGCTTTCTTT
-,-,TRBV6-4,TRBJ1-2,CASRGPNQGYTF,TGTGCCAGCAGGGGACCAAACCAGGGCTACACCTTC
-,-,TRBV6-2/TRBV6-3,TRBJ2-2,CASSQRGITGELFF,TGTGCCAGCAGTCAGAGGGGGATCACCGGGGAGCTGTTTTTT
TRBD1,-,TRBV11-2,TRBJ1-2,CASSQGDYGYTF,TGTGCCAGCAGCCAGGGGGACTATGGCTACACCTTC
-,-,TRBV28,TRBJ1-4,CASSSVLRDRREKLFF,TGTGCCAGCAGTTCCGTATTAAGGGATAGAAGGGAAAAACTGTTTTTT
TRBD2,-,TRBV5-6,TRBJ2-1,CASSTRRLAGGVVNEQFF,TGTGCCAGCAGCACACGTCGACTAGCGGGAGGGGTGGTCAATGAGCAGTTCTTC
TRBD2,-,TRBV28,TRBJ2-3,CASSRGLAGFTDTQYF,TGTGCCAGCAGCCGGGGACTAGCGGGATTTACAGATACGCAGTATTTT
-,-,TRBV7-9,TRBJ1-6,CASSSSGWKVSPLHF,TGTGCCAGCAGCTCGTCAGGGTGGAAGGTTTCACCCCTCCACTTT
-,-,TRBV6-4,TRBJ1-1,CASSDERGAEAFF,TGTGCCAGCAGTGATGAAAGGGGGGCTGAAGCTTTCTTT
-,-,TRBV20-1,TRBJ1-1,CSASWVENTEAFF,TGCAGTGCTAGTTGGGTGGAGAACACTGAAGCTTTCTTT
-,-,TRBV11-3,TRBJ2-2,CASSFEGTSNTGELFF,TGTGCCAGCAGCTTCGAGGGGACTTCGAACACCGGGGAGCTGTTTTTT
TRBD1,-,TRBV7-9,TRBJ2-5,CASRTTGNQETQYF,TGTGCCAGCAGAACGACAGGGAACCAAGAGACCCAGTACTTC
TRBD1,-,TRBV6-5,TRBJ1-6,CASSLGQGYSPLHF,TGTGCCAGCAGTTTGGGACAGGGGTATTCACCCCTCCACTTT
-,once,TRBV6-1,TRBJ2-3,CASSEQTLSTDTQYF,TGTGCCAGCAGTGAACAGACACTCTCCACAGATACGCAGTATTTT
TRBD2,-,TRBV5-4,TRBJ2-3,CAIPEASGRDTQYF,TGTGCCATCCCGGAAGCTAGCGGGAGGGATACGCAGTATTTT
-,-,TRBV7-3,TRBJ1-1,CASSFSGDTEAFF,TGTGCCAGCAGCTTCTCAGGGGACACTGAAGCTTTCTTT
-,-,TRBV13,TRBJ2-7,CASSLTGNLYEQYF,TGTGCCAGCAGCCTAACAGGGAACCTCTACGAGCAGTACTTC
-,-,TRBV19,TRBJ1-5,CASSIDSIFPQHF,TGTGCCAGTAGTATAGATTCCATCTTTCCCCAGCATTTT
-,-,TRBV9,TRBJ2-7,CASSVGRDSYEQYF,TGTGCCAGCAGCGTAGGCCGGGACTCCTACGAGCAGTACTTC
-,-,TRBV10-3,TRBJ1-5,CAISESSGDQPQHF,TGTGCCATCAGTGAGTCGTCAGGGGATCAGCCCCAGCATTTT
TRBD1,-,TRBV5-4,TRBJ2-3,CASSFGQAPDTQYF,TGTGCCAGCAGCTTTGGACAGGCCCCAGATACGCAGTATTTT
TRBD1,-,TRBV7-9,TRBJ1-4,CASSQRTGSSEKLFF,TGTGCCAGCAGCCAACGGACAGGGTCCAGTGAAAAACTGTTTTTT
-,-,TRBV28,TRBJ1-5,CASRQVLGQPQHF,TGTGCCAGCAGACAGGTATTAGGTCAGCCCCAGCATTTT
-,-,TRBV7-9,TRBJ2-1,CASSFTGYYNEQFF,TGTGCCAGCAGCTTCACGGGCTACTACAATGAGCAGTTCTTC
TRBD2,-,TRBV7-9,TRBJ2-7,CASSFGTSIYEQYF,TGTGCCAGCAGCTTTGGGACTAGCATCTACGAGCAGTACTTC
TRBD1,-,TRBV7-8,TRBJ2-7,CASSRQGSYEQYF,TGTGCCAGCAGCCGACAGGGGTCCTACGAGCAGTACTTC
-,-,TRBV5-4,TRBJ2-2,CASSLTVNTGELFF,TGTGCCAGCAGCTTAACAGTGAACACCGGGGAGCTGTTTTTT
-,-,TRBV12-3/TRBV12-4,TRBJ2-1,CASSRYNEQFF,TGTGCCAGCAGTCGATACAATGAGCAGTTCTTC
-,-,TRBV24-1,TRBJ2-1,CATSEVRDPYNEQFF,TGTGCCACCAGTGAAGTCAGGGACCCCTACAATGAGCAGTTCTTC
-,-,TRBV4-2,TRBJ1-4,CASSGRQGSNEKLFF,TGTGCCAGCAGCGGAAGGCAGGGTTCTAATGAAAAACTGTTTTTT
TRBD2,-,TRBV28,TRBJ2-3,CASAGETDTQYF,TGTGCCAGCGCGGGAGAGACAGATACGCAGTATTTT
-,-,TRBV6-1,TRBJ1-4,CASSEIRGATNEKLFF,TGTGCCAGCAGTGAAATCCGGGGGGCGACTAATGAAAAACTGTTTTTT
TRBD1,-,TRBV19,TRBJ1-1,CASSIGGTGAEAFF,TGTGCCAGTAGTATAGGCGGGACAGGGGCTGAAGCTTTCTTT
-,-,TRBV27,TRBJ2-3,CASSLWGTDTQYF,TGTGCCAGCAGTTTATGGGGTACAGATACGCAGTATTTT
-,-,TRBV11-2,TRBJ2-7,CASSFEIRGHEQYF,TGTGCCAGCAGCTTTGAAATACGGGGGCACGAGCAGTACTTC
TRBD2,-,TRBV19,TRBJ2-3,CASRSSGTSTDTQYF,TGTGCCAGTAGAAGTAGCGGGACTAGCACAGATACGCAGTATTTT
TRBD1,-,TRBV27,TRBJ2-7,CASSLTGAYYEQYF,TGTGCCAGCTCACTCACAGGGGCGTACTACGAGCAGTACTTC
TRBD2,-,TRBV9,TRBJ2-3,CASSPGLAVDTQYF,TGTGCCAGCAGCCCGGGACTAGCGGTAGATACGCAGTATTTT
-,-,TRBV7-9,TRBJ2-1,CASSLVRVKDEQFF,TGTGCCAGCAGCTTGGTTAGGGTCAAAGATGAGCAGTTCTTC
-,-,TRBV5-4,TRBJ1-5,CASSLEGPNQPQHF,TGTGCCAGCAGCTTGGAAGGGCCCAATCAGCCCCAGCATTTT
-,-,TRBV18,TRBJ1-5,CASSPENQPQHF,TGTGCCAGCTCACCTGAAAATCAGCCCCAGCATTTT
-,-,TRBV29-1,TRBJ2-3,CSVEDYTDTQYF,TGCAGCGTTGAAGACTACACAGATACGCAGTATTTT
-,-,TRBV4-2,TRBJ2-6,CASSQDDGGSGANVLTF,TGTGCCAGCAGCCAAGATGATGGGGGGTCCGGGGCCAACGTCCTGACTTTC
-,-,TRBV7-2,TRBJ2-3,CASSAQDRTDTQYF,TGTGCCAGCAGCGCCCAAGACAGGACAGATACGCAGTATTTT
-,-,TRBV24-1,TRBJ2-7,CATSETGTLNPYEQYF,TGTGCCACCAGTGAAACCGGGACTTTAAATCCCTACGAGCAGTACTTC
-,-,TRBV5-6,TRBJ2-5,CASSLVLGTGNRAQYF,TGTGCCAGCAGCTTGGTCTTGGGGACGGGCAATCGGGCCCAGTACTTC
-,-,TRBV9,TRBJ2-7,CASSVDPEDEQYF,TGTGCCAGCAGCGTAGATCCAGAGGACGAGCAGTACTTC
-,-,TRBV5-5,TRBJ2-7,CASAFLGGGAYEQYF,TGTGCCAGTGCTTTTCTCGGGGGTGGCGCCTACGAGCAGTACTTC
TRBD1,once,TRBV9,TRBJ2-5,CASSPGTGGQTQYF,TGTGCCAGCAGCCCGGGGACAGGGGGACAGACCCAGTACTTC
-,-,TRBV27,TRBJ2-3,CASSDAASDTQYF,TGTGCCAGCAGCGATGCGGCTTCAGATACGCAGTATTTT
TRBD1,-,TRBV11-1,TRBJ2-7,CASSRQGEAYEQYF,TGTGCCAGCAGCCGACAGGGGGAAGCCTACGAGCAGTACTTC
-,-,TRBV5-6,TRBJ2-7,CASSLSGTSDYEQYF,TGTGCCAGCAGCTTGAGTGGGACATCGGACTACGAGCAGTACTTC